This entry lists 32 T cell receptor beta chains sequenced from one sample in a study of blood T cell repertoires in COVID-19. TCRdb's copy holds only in-frame clones and misses some; the assay was immunoSEQ multiplex PCR. The sample carries roughly 150,000 clones, around 85% recorded once. Sequenced sample: peripheral blood. These receptors all stem from a woman in her seventies with acute or convalescent COVID-19.

The genes are TRBV19 and TRBJ2-5; TRBD1 aligns across 9 bases. V was pared by 1 base and J by 1 base, with 7 bases of the junction left unmatched. The CDR3 is 17 residues long. Germline V CDR1 and CDR2: LNHDA, SQIVND (reference sequence). CDR3: CASSIGPRDRVQETQYF. In DNA form, the CDR3 reads TGTGCCAGTAGTATAGGGCCCCGGGACAGGGTCCAAGAGACCCAGTACTTC.

This chain links TRBV2 with TRBJ2-7, with 9 bases fitting TRBD1. Per germline, CDR1 SNHLY and CDR2 FYNNEI. The CDR3 length is 16 residues. V shed 2 bases, J shed 5 bases, and the junction held 10 bases outside the gene matches. The CDR3 sequence: CASSERVGTGSNEQYV. CDR3 nucleotides: TGTGCCAGCAGTGAAAGGGTGGGGACAGGGTCCAACGAGCAGTACGTC.

The chain employs TRBV2 and TRBJ2-5, with a weak D call TRBD2 (6 bases). V lost 8 bases and J 5 bases, leaving 15 bases between the germline ends. Per the germline V gene, CDR1 is SNHLY and CDR2 is FYNNEI. This CDR3 has 13 amino acids. The CDR3 bases are TGTGCCAGCGTGTACGCGGGGCTCGAGACCCAGTACTTC. This codes for CASVYAGLETQYF.

A single count supports this clone. J is TRBJ1-2 and V is TRBV28, with D possibly being TRBD1 (5 bases). CDR3 length equals 15 residues. V lost 3 bases and J lost 5, with 16 bases in between. CDR1 is MDHEN and CDR2 is SYDVKM in the germline V gene. In nucleotides, the CDR3 is TGTGCCAGCAGTTTGCCCAGCCCGGGGGGATATGGCTACACCTTC. As protein: CASSLPSPGGYGYTF.

This clone was seen a single time. The chain employs TRBV2 and TRBJ1-6, with 8 positions matching TRBD1. Germline V gene data show CDR1 as SNHLY and CDR2 as FYNNEI. The CDR3 covers 14 residues. Losses at the gene ends were 5 bases for V and 7 bases for J; bases not matched to a gene: 4. DNA for the CDR3: TGTGCCAGCAGTTCCCAGGGGGCGAATTCACCCCTCCACTTT. Translated, it gives CASSSQGANSPLHF.

CDR3 sequence: CASSLFSGGADTQYF. CDR3 DNA: TGTGCCAGCAGCTTATTCTCCGGGGGGGCAGATACGCAGTATTTT. The J gene is TRBJ2-3, the V gene TRBV7-2, with 8 bases matching TRBD2. V lost 2 bases and J lost 4; bases outside the gene matches: 5. The CDR3 runs 15 residues. The germline V gene encodes CDR1 SGHTA and CDR2 FQGNSA.

The gene calls are TRBV13 and TRBJ1-5; tentatively, D is TRBD1 (6 bases). The CDR3 length is 16 residues. V was cut by 0 bases and J by 6 bases, with 15 bases left in between. Germline loops: CDR1 PRHDT, CDR2 FYEKMQ (reference sequence). CDR3 protein: CASSLGRDTRRQPQHF. CDR3 sequence (DNA): TGTGCCAGCAGCTTAGGCCGGGACACCCGCCGTCAGCCCCAGCATTTT.

This chain links TRBV11-2 with TRBJ1-1; TRBD1 matches 7 bases. V was pared by 4 bases and J by 0 bases, with 2 bases of the junction left unmatched. CDR1 SGHAT and CDR2 FQNNGV come from the germline V gene. This CDR3 is built from 14 residues. The DNA for the CDR3 is TGTGCCAGCAGCTACGACAGGGTGAACACTGAAGCTTTCTTT. Amino acids: CASSYDRVNTEAFF. Based on the CDR3 plus reference TRBV11-2 and TRBJ1-1, the full variable domain is EAGVAQSPRYKIIEKRQSVAFWCNPISGHATLYWYQQILGQGPKLLIQFQNNGVVDDSQLPKDRFSAERLKGVDSTLKIQPAKLEDSAVYLCASSYDRVNTEAFFGQGTRLTVV.

V usage is TRBV24-1 and J usage is TRBJ2-5; 8 bases are a match to TRBD2. Trimming took 9 bases from V and 4 from J; bases not matched to a gene: 15. Germline V CDR1 and CDR2: KGHDR, SFDVKD. The length of the CDR3 is 16 residues. Here the CDR3 reads CATAGAGGADAETQYF. The CDR3 nucleotides are TGTGCCACCGCCGGCGCCGGGGGGGCCGACGCAGAGACCCAGTACTTC.

The chain joins TRBV10-3 to TRBJ1-3, with TRBD1 identical over 9 bases. The CDR3 is 13 residues long. Germline-derived CDR1 and CDR2 are ENHRY and SYGVKD. V lost 10 bases and J lost 4; bases outside the gene matches: 5. The CDR3 DNA sequence: TGTGCCACCTACAGGGGGCGAGGAAACACCATATATTTT. Amino acids: CATYRGRGNTIYF.

This rearrangement joins TRBV12-3 or TRBV12-4 to TRBJ1-2; 8 bases match TRBD1. There are 13 residues in the CDR3. V dropped 4 bases and J dropped 6; count of bases not matched to a gene: 4. CDR3 region: CASSSDRADGYTF. The CDR3 coding sequence is TGTGCCAGCAGTTCGGACAGGGCGGATGGCTACACCTTC.

The genes are TRBV2 and TRBJ2-3; no clear D gene. Germline V CDR1 and CDR2: SNHLY, FYNNEI. The CDR3 loop spans 15 amino acids. The germline V and J ends were trimmed by 7 bases and 2 bases, with 16 bases remaining between them. The CDR3 region is CASMIYLHPTDTQYF. Written as DNA, the CDR3 is TGTGCCAGCATGATCTACCTTCACCCCACAGATACGCAGTATTTT.

The rearrangement links TRBV7-9 to TRBJ1-1, with no clear D. Trimming pared 0 bases from V and 10 bases from J, leaving 9 bases between. Germline CDR1 reads SEHNR; CDR2 reads FQNEAQ (reference sequence). CDR3 length equals 12 residues. This CDR3 is CASSLAPGGAFF. The CDR3 DNA follows: TGTGCCAGCAGCTTAGCGCCGGGTGGAGCTTTCTTT.

This chain joins TRBV4-2 and TRBJ1-2; TRBD1 aligns across 10 bases. Germline trimming cut 4 bases from V and 3 bases from J; bases unmatched to any gene: 2. In germline, CDR1 is LGHNA, CDR2 YNFKEQ. The length of the CDR3 is 14 residues. Here the CDR3 reads CASSLGTGDYGYTF. As DNA, the CDR3 is TGTGCCAGCAGCCTAGGGACAGGGGACTATGGCTACACCTTC.

This clone was recorded only once. V usage is TRBV10-2 and J usage is TRBJ2-1; D remains ambiguous. The CDR3 is 12 amino acids. Deletions cut 4 bases from V and 2 bases from J, with 3 bases between. CDR1 and CDR2 from the germline V gene are WSHSY and SAAADI. CDR3 sequence: CASSAPYNEQFF. As DNA, the CDR3 is TGCGCCAGCAGTGCTCCCTACAATGAGCAGTTCTTC.

CDR3 amino acids: CASSSGVGTGRNEQFF. In DNA form, the CDR3 reads TGCGCCAGCAGCTCGGGGGTAGGGACGGGACGGAATGAGCAGTTCTTC. The chain has TRBV5-1 and TRBJ2-1; a weak D match, TRBD2 (6 bases). V lost 3 bases, J lost 7 bases, and 20 bases lay in between. The CDR3 is made up of 16 amino acids. Germline V lookup: CDR1 SGHRS, CDR2 YFSETQ.

V usage is TRBV7-9 and J usage is TRBJ2-6, with 11 bases that match TRBD1. This CDR3 region has 22 residues. The ends lost 5 bases at V and 3 bases at J; junction bases unmatched: 21. CDR1 and CDR2 from the germline V gene are SEHNR and FQNEAQ (reference sequence). The CDR3 bases are TGTGCCAGCAGCATCAGCCTGGGACAGGGGGGGCCCGCAAATAATGGGGCCAACGTCCTGACTTTC. Protein product: CASSISLGQGGPANNGANVLTF.

CDR3 nucleotide sequence: TGTGCCAGCAGTTCAATTGGGACAGGGGCCCGGGGCTACACCTTC. It is translated as CASSSIGTGARGYTF. This rearrangement joins TRBV5-5 to TRBJ1-2; 10 bases match TRBD1. The CDR3 has 15 residues. Losses at the gene ends were 5 bases for V and 8 bases for J; bases not matched to a gene: 12. Per the germline V gene, CDR1 is SGHKS and CDR2 is YYEKEE (reference sequence).

This clone was counted a single time. The V call is TRBV28, the J call TRBJ1-4; D call uncertain. Trimming removed 6 bases from V and 0 bases from J, with 11 bases in between. In germline, CDR1 is MDHEN, CDR2 SYDVKM. The length of the CDR3 is 15 residues. The CDR3 reads CASSRHGATNEKLFF. CDR3 nucleotides: TGTGCCAGCAGCCGCCACGGTGCAACTAATGAAAAACTGTTTTTT. The full variable domain, rest sourced from reference TRBV28 and TRBJ1-4, is DVKVTQSSRYLVKRTGEKVFLECVQDMDHENMFWYRQDPGLGLRLIYFSYDVKMKEKGDIPEGYSVSREKKERFSLILESASTNQTSMYLCASSRHGATNEKLFFGSGTQLSVL.

The rearrangement links TRBV7-9 to TRBJ1-1, with 7 bases aligning to TRBD1. This CDR3 region has 13 residues. Germline trimming cut 6 bases from V and 3 bases from J; bases unmatched to any gene: 4. In germline, CDR1 is SEHNR, CDR2 FQNEAQ (reference sequence). The CDR3 sequence: CASSRQGYTEAFF. In DNA form, the CDR3 reads TGTGCCAGCAGTCGACAGGGCTACACTGAAGCTTTCTTT.

This clone was counted between two and nine times. The genes are TRBV30 and TRBJ1-1; TRBD1 matches 8 bases. The CDR3 is 12 residues long. Germline V gives CDR1 GTSNPN, CDR2 SVGIG (reference sequence). V shed 4 bases, J shed 4 bases, and the junction held 2 bases outside the gene matches. The CDR3 bases are TGTGCCTGGACGGACAGGGTCACTGAAGCTTTCTTT. The encoded protein is CAWTDRVTEAFF.

The CDR3 region has the DNA TGTGCCAGCAGCGACCAACAGTATGGCTACACCTTC. Translated, it gives CASSDQQYGYTF. V gene TRBV6-2 or TRBV6-3 combines with J gene TRBJ1-2; no definite D call. Germline V gene lookup returns CDR1 MNHEY and CDR2 SVGEGT. The CDR3 has 12 residues. Trimming shortened V by 6 bases and J by 5 bases, and 10 bases separated the two germline ends.

This chain connects TRBV5-6 to TRBJ1-2; D call uncertain. This CDR3 region has 16 residues. Germline V lookup: CDR1 SGHDT, CDR2 YYEEEE. V was clipped by 0 bases and J by 0 bases, with 12 bases between them. In DNA form, the CDR3 reads TGTGCCAGCAGCTTGGGGCGGAGGCCCCCTAACTATGGCTACACCTTC. Translation gives CASSLGRRPPNYGYTF.

The gene calls are TRBV3-1 (or the pseudogene TRBV3-2) and TRBJ2-2, with a possible D match to TRBD1 (5 bases). The CDR3 contains 14 residues. The V gene lost 1 base and the J gene lost 6 bases, with 9 bases spanning the gap. CDR1 LGHDT and CDR2 YNNKEL come from the germline V gene (reference sequence). CDR3 sequence (DNA): TGTGCCAGCAGCCAAGCTGGGGCGGCCGGGGAGCTGTTTTTT. Its protein is CASSQAGAAGELFF.

The chain links TRBV9 to TRBJ1-1; the match to TRBD1 covers 10 bases. Germline assignment: CDR1 SGDLS and CDR2 YYNGEE. The length of the CDR3 is 17 residues. The trim removed 5 bases at V and 5 bases at J, leaving 15 bases unmatched. This CDR3 reads CASRDLRTGGRRTEAFF. The CDR3 region has the DNA TGTGCCAGCAGGGACCTCCGGACAGGGGGTAGGCGGACTGAAGCTTTCTTT.

This sequence joins TRBV10-1 and TRBJ2-2; 10 nucleotides line up with TRBD2. Per germline, CDR1 WNHNN and CDR2 SYGVQD (reference sequence). The V gene end was trimmed by 5 bases and the J gene end by 4 bases; junction bases not matched to a gene: 4. The length of the CDR3 is 15 residues. The CDR3 spells CASSSSGGTTGELFF. The CDR3 DNA is TGCGCCAGCAGTTCTAGCGGGGGCACCACCGGGGAGCTGTTTTTT.

The V call is TRBV5-1, the J call TRBJ1-4, with D possibly being TRBD1 (5 bases). The germline V gene has CDR1 SGHRS and CDR2 YFSETQ. The CDR3 contains 14 residues. The V end lost 4 bases, the J end lost 5 bases, and 12 bases lay between the germline ends. The CDR3 region is CASSPGSLNEKLFF. The CDR3 coding sequence is TGCGCCAGCAGCCCAGGGTCTCTAAATGAAAAACTGTTTTTT.

CDR3 loop: CASSLERLANYGYTF. Here the CDR3 DNA reads TGTGCCAGCAGCTTAGAGAGGTTAGCTAACTATGGCTACACCTTC. This rearrangement joins TRBV7-8 to TRBJ1-2; D is ambiguous. Trimming removed 1 base from V and 0 bases from J, with 9 bases in between. Germline V gives CDR1 SGHVS, CDR2 FQNEAQ. The CDR3 consists of 15 residues.

In its sample, this clone was seen a few times. This CDR3 reads CASNKGLGGNYGYTF. CDR3 nucleotides: TGTGCCAGCAACAAGGGGCTGGGTGGTAATTATGGCTACACCTTC. V usage is TRBV6-6 and J usage is TRBJ1-2; a possible D gene is TRBD1 (5 bases). Germline assignment: CDR1 MNHNY and CDR2 SVGAGI (reference sequence). CDR3 length: 15 amino acids. V was shortened by 7 bases and J by 5 bases, with 20 bases between the two germline ends.

The chain employs TRBV9 and TRBJ1-5, with 7 bases lining up with TRBD1. The CDR3 contains 15 residues. CDR1 is SGDLS and CDR2 is YYNGEE in the germline V gene. J gave up 5 bases and V 3 bases, and 8 bases lay outside the gene matches. In DNA form, the CDR3 reads TGTGCCAGCAGCGCGACAGGGAAGGGCGATCAGCCCCAGCATTTT. It specifies CASSATGKGDQPQHF.

This chain links TRBV19 with TRBJ1-5; D gene unclear. CDR3 length: 13 amino acids. Trimming shortened V by 5 bases and J by 5 bases, and 10 bases separated the two germline ends. Germline V CDR1 and CDR2: LNHDA, SQIVND (reference sequence). Here the CDR3 reads CASSLAGHQPQHF. The DNA of the CDR3 is TGTGCCAGTAGTTTAGCAGGTCATCAGCCCCAGCATTTT.

In its sample, this clone was seen a few times. V usage is TRBV11-1 and J usage is TRBJ2-5, with 11 bases identical to TRBD1. J gave up 4 bases and V 5 bases, and 3 bases lay outside the gene matches. The germline V gene encodes CDR1 SGHAT and CDR2 FQDESV (reference sequence). The CDR3 has 14 residues. The CDR3 DNA reads TGTGCCAGCAGCGCCGGGACAGGGGGAGAGACCCAGTACTTC. It specifies CASSAGTGGETQYF.